This section outlines one T cell receptor beta chain sequence together with its context. Its target is not known. These data are taken from a study of cytomegalovirus exposure and HLA in healthy donors. Study results and caveats: In terms of immune exposure information, only CMV serostatus was available. In vitro experiments confirmed that a few CMV-associated chains were specific for CMV antigens. In a later analysis, a genetic analysis reported fewer productive-TCR N-insertions in an Asian-associated ancestry cluster than the cohort average. One variant, a missense change in DCLRE1C, was linked in a later analysis to TCR beta V- and J-gene trimming.

Germline V gives CDR1 MGHRA, CDR2 YSYEKL. The CDR3 length is 15 residues. V was pared by 4 bases and J by 0 bases, with 12 bases between. PCR amplification relied on 60 Vbeta primers (plus 13 Jbeta primers). The assay was immunoSEQ multiplex PCR, and TCRdb's table has in-frame clones only and misses some. The sample carries fewer than 150,000 clones, under 80% recorded once. The source is a woman in her fifties or sixties in good health and CMV-seropositive. This chain links TRBV4-1 with TRBJ1-2; D call uncertain. The sequenced sample consisted of PBMCs. The DNA of the CDR3 is TGCGCCAGCAGCCTGACAACGGATGCTAACTATGGCTACACCTTC. This encodes CASSLTTDANYGYTF.